This T cell receptor (beta chain) was sequenced during a study of blood T cell repertoires in COVID-19. Study background: Acute and convalescent COVID-19 specimens originated in the United States, Italy and Spain. PBMCs, B-cell-depleted T cells, or T cells provided the cDNA or gDNA that made up the material.

Sequenced by immunoSEQ multiplex PCR; TCRdb stores in-frame clones only, minus some. The sample carries under 500,000 clones, nearly 90% recorded once. The germline V gene has CDR1 DFQATT and CDR2 SNEGSKA (reference sequence). The CDR3 has 16 amino acids. V lost 3 bases, J lost 4 bases, and 10 bases stayed unmatched. Living in about two dozen US areas, the participants were between roughly 18 and 90 years of age. Participants' reported clinical history set cohort assignment. The clonotype was recovered from a woman younger than 30 with acute COVID-19. The material sequenced was PBMCs or T cells enriched from blood (not recorded which). The chain employs TRBV20-1 and TRBJ2-7; TRBD1 matches at 12 bases. CDR3 in DNA: TGCAGTGCTAGTCAGCCTCCGGGACAGGGGGCTTACGAGCAGTACTTC. Protein: CSASQPPGQGAYEQYF.